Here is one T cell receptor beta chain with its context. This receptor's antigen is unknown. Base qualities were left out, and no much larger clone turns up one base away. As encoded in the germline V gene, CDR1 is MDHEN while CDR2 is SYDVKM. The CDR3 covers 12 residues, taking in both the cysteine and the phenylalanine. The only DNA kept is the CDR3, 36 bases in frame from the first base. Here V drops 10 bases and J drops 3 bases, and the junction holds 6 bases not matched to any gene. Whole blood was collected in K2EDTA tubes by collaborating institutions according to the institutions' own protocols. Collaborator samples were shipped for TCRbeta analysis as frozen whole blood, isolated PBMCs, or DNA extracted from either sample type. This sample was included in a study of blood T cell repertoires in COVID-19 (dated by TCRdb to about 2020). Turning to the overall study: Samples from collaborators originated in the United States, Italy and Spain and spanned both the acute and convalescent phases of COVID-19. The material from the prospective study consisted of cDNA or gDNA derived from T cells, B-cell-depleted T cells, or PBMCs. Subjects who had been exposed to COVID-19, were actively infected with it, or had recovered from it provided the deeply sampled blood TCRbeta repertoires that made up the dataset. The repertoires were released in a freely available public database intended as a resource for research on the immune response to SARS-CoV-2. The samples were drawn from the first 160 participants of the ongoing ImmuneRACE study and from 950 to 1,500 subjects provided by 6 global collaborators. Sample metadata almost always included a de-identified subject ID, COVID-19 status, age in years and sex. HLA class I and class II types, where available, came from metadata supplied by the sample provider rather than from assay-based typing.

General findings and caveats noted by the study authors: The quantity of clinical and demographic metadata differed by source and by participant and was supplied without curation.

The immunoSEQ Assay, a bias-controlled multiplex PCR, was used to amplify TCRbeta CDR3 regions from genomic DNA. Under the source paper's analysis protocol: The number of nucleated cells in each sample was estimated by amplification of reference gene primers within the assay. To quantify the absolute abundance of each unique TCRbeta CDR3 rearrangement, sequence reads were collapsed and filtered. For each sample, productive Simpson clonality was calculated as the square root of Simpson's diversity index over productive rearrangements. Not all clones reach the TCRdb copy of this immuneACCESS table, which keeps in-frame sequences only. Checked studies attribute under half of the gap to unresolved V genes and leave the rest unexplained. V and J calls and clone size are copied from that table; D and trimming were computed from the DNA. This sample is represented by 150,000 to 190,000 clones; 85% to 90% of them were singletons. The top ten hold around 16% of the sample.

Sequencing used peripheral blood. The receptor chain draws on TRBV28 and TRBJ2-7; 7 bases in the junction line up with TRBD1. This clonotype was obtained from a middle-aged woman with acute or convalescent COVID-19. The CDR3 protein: CATWDSNYEQYF. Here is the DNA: TGTGCCACCTGGGACAGTAACTACGAGCAGTACTTC.